The 13 T cell receptor beta chains presented below share a single source sample, sequenced in a study of response to subunit inactivated influenza vaccine. MiXCR, applied by TCRdb to the RT-PCR reads, yields one record per CDR3 protein. The sample gives 650,000 or so distinct CDR3 sequences, 13% to 15% of which show up once; roughly 7.6% is in the top ten. The specimen was PBMCs from blood, collected roughly 15 days before vaccination. These receptors came from a middle-aged man who received an inactivated influenza vaccine.

The chain employs TRBV6-5 and TRBJ1-2; D perhaps matches TRBD1 (5 bases). Trimming cost V 0 bases and J 3 bases, with 8 bases left between them. Germline values: CDR1 MNHEY, CDR2 SVGAGI. This CDR3 has 14 amino acids. CDR3 loop: CASSYSPGYYGYTF. CDR3 DNA: TGTGCCAGCAGTTACTCGCCAGGGTACTATGGCTACACCTTC.

This clonotype occurred a few times. The genes are TRBV4-2 and TRBJ2-5; 9 nucleotides line up with TRBD1. Germline values: CDR1 LGHNA, CDR2 YNFKEQ. The trim removed 3 bases at V and 0 bases at J, leaving 8 bases unmatched. This CDR3 contains 17 residues. DNA of the CDR3: TGTGCCAGCAGCCAGGGTCCGGGACAGGGATACCAAGAGACCCAGTACTTC. Protein product: CASSQGPGQGYQETQYF.

The V call is TRBV11-3, the J call TRBJ2-3; a weak D match, TRBD2 (5 bases). Trimming removed 1 base from V and 4 bases from J, with 12 bases in between. The CDR3 length is 15 residues. CDR1 and CDR2 from the germline V gene are SGHNT and YENEEA. As DNA, the CDR3 is TGTGCCAGCAGCTTAGTTGGGAGTGCGGCAGATACGCAGTATTTT. Amino acid sequence: CASSLVGSAADTQYF.

This clonotype was detected many times. This chain joins TRBV7-9 and TRBJ1-1; D may be TRBD1 (5 bases). V was cut by 3 bases and J by 5 bases, with 10 bases left in between. This CDR3 has 13 residues. CDR1 is SEHNR, CDR2 FQNEAQ, per germline (reference sequence). The CDR3 here is CASSFGARTEAFF. The CDR3 bases are TGTGCCAGCAGCTTCGGGGCTAGGACTGAAGCTTTCTTT. Variable domain in full (rest from reference TRBV7-9 and TRBJ1-1): DTGVSQNPRHKITKRGQNVTFRCDPISEHNRLYWYRQTLGQGPEFLTYFQNEAQLEKSRLLSDRFSAERPKGSFSTLEIQRTEQGDSAMYLCASSFGARTEAFFGQGTRLTVV.

This clonotype was counted a few times. The DNA of the CDR3 is TGCGCCAGCAGCATAGGACAGGGAGGTCAGCCCCAGCATTTT. It is translated as CASSIGQGGQPQHF. The chain links TRBV5-1 to TRBJ1-5, with 8 bases fitting TRBD1. With V trimmed by 4 bases and J by 6 bases, 6 bases remained unmatched. Germline CDR1 and CDR2: SGHRS and YFSETQ. This CDR3 comprises 14 residues.

The chain carries TRBV12-3 or TRBV12-4 and TRBJ1-3; TRBD1 aligns across 9 bases. This CDR3 comprises 14 residues. Trimming cost V 5 bases and J 5 bases; bases outside gene matches: 4. The CDR3 reads CASSLDRGRNTIYF. The CDR3, as DNA: TGTGCCAGCAGTCTGGACAGGGGAAGAAACACCATATATTTT.

The genes are TRBV28 and TRBJ2-1; TRBD2 agrees at 15 bases. V shed 5 bases, J shed 9 bases, and the junction held 8 bases outside the gene matches. Germline-derived CDR1 and CDR2 are MDHEN and SYDVKM. The CDR3 sequence is 16 residues long. CDR3 nucleotides: TGTGCCAGCAGTGAAGGACTAGCGGGAGGGCCCGGTGAGCAGTTCTTC. The encoded protein is CASSEGLAGGPGEQFF.

In its sample, this clonotype was seen a few times. The chain has TRBV7-7 and TRBJ2-3; 8 bases are shared with TRBD2. With V trimmed by 5 bases and J by 3 bases, 13 bases remained unmatched. The length of the CDR3 is 17 residues. Germline CDR1 SSHAT, CDR2 FNYEAQ (reference sequence). CDR3 coding DNA: TGTGCCAGCAGCCCCGTCCCGGGACTAGTGGAGACAGATACGCAGTATTTT. Its translation: CASSPVPGLVETDTQYF.

In its sample, this clonotype was seen many times. The V call is TRBV12-3 or TRBV12-4, the J call TRBJ2-2, with D perhaps TRBD2 (6 bases). Trimming shortened V by 6 bases and J by 5 bases, and 10 bases separated the two germline ends. This CDR3 has 13 amino acids. CDR3: CASREGLTGELFF. The CDR3 DNA reads as TGTGCCAGCAGGGAGGGTCTTACCGGGGAGCTGTTTTTT.

The chain employs TRBV11-2 and TRBJ2-1; no reliable D call. The germline V gene encodes CDR1 SGHAT and CDR2 FQNNGV. CDR3 length: 12 residues. V gave up 3 bases and J gave up 9 bases, with 9 bases separating them. CDR3 protein: CASSFVVPEQFF. CDR3 DNA: TGTGCCAGCAGCTTCGTAGTTCCTGAGCAGTTCTTC.

This chain uses TRBV20-1 with TRBJ2-1; possible D gene TRBD1, 6 bases. The CDR3 sequence is 16 residues long. Trimming took off 0 bases at V and 4 bases at J, with 16 bases between the two ends. From germline, CDR1 is DFQATT and CDR2 SNEGSKA (reference sequence). CDR3 region: CSARDLRQGSYNEQFF. DNA for the CDR3: TGCAGTGCTAGAGATCTCCGCCAGGGGAGTTACAATGAGCAGTTCTTC.

This CDR3 is CAWSRSGKRRNEQFF. CDR3 in DNA: TGTGCCTGGAGTAGGAGCGGGAAACGGCGCAATGAGCAGTTCTTC. The rearrangement joins TRBV30 to TRBJ2-1; 7 positions agree with TRBD2. V shed 2 bases, J shed 6 bases, and the junction held 10 bases outside the gene matches. The germline CDR1 and CDR2 sequences are GTSNPN and SVGIG (reference sequence). The CDR3 length is 15 residues.

The rearrangement links TRBV7-2 to TRBJ2-1; D is perhaps TRBD2 (6 bases). From germline, CDR1 is SGHTA and CDR2 FQGNSA. The length of the CDR3 is 16 residues. Trimming removed 1 base at V and 4 bases at J, with 14 bases between. Here the CDR3 reads CASSLGAGKTYNEQFF. The CDR3 nucleotides read TGTGCCAGCAGCTTAGGTGCGGGGAAAACGTACAATGAGCAGTTCTTC. Together with reference TRBV7-2 and TRBJ2-1, the CDR3 gives the full variable domain: GAGVSQSPSNKVTEKGKDVELRCDPISGHTALYWYRQSLGQGLEFLIYFQGNSAPDKSGLPSDRFSAERTGGSVSTLTIQRTQQEDSAVYLCASSLGAGKTYNEQFFGPGTRLTVL.